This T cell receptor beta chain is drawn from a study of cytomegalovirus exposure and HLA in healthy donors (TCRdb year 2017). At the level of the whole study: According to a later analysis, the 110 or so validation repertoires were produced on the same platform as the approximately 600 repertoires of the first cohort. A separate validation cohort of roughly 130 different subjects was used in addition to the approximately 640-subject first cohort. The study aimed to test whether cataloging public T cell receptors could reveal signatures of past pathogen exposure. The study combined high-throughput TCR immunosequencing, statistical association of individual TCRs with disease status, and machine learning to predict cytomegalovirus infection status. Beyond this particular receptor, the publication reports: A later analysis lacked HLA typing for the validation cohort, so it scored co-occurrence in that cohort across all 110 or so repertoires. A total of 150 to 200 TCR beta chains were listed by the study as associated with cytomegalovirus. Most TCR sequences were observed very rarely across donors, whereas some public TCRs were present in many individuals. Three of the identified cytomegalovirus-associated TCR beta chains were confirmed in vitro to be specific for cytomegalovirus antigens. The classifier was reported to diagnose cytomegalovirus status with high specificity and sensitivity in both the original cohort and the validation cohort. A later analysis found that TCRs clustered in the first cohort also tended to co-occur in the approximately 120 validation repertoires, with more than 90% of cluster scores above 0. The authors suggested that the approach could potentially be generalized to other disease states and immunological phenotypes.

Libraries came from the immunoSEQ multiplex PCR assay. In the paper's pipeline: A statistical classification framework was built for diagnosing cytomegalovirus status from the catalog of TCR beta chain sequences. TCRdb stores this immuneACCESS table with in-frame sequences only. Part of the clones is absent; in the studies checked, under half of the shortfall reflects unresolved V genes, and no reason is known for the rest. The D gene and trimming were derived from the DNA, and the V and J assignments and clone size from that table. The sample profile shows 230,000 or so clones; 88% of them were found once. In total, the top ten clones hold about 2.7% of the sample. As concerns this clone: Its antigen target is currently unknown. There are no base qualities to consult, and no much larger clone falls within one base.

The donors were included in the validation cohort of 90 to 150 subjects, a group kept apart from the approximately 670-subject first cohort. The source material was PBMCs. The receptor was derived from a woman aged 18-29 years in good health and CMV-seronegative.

The sequenced DNA is TGTGCCAGCAGCGGGGGGACTAGCGGGAGTAGGGTTCACAATGAGCAGTTCTTC. Its protein is CASSGGTSGSRVHNEQFF. In this chain, TRBV9 is recombined with TRBJ2-1, and TRBD2 matches 14 of the central bases. From the cysteine up to the phenylalanine, the CDR3 has a length of 18 residues. Of all the DNA, just the CDR3 is kept, 54 bases in frame from base 1. V and J are trimmed by 3 bases and 5 bases, and the gene matches miss 10 bases of the junction. The germline V gene provides CDR1 SGDLS and CDR2 YYNGEE.